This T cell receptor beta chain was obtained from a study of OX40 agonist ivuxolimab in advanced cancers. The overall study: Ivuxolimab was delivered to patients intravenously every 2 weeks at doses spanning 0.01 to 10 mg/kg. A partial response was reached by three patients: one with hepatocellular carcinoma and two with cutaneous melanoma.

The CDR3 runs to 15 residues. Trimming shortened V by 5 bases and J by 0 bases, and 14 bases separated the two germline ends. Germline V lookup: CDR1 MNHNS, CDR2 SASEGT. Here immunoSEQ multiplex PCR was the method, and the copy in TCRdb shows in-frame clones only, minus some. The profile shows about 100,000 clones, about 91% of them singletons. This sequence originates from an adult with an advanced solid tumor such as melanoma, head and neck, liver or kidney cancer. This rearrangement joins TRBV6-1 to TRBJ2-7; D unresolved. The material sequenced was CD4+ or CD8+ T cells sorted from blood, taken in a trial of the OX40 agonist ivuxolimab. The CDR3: CASSRDPFSSYEQYF. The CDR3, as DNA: TGTGCCAGCAGTCGTGACCCTTTTAGCTCCTACGAGCAGTACTTC.